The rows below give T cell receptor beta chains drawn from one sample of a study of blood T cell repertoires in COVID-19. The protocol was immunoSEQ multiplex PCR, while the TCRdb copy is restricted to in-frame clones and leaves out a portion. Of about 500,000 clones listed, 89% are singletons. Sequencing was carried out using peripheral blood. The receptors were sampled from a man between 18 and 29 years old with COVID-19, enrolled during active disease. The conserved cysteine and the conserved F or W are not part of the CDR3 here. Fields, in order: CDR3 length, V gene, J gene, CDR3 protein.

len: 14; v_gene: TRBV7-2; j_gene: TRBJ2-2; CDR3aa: ASSLDRVGVAGELF
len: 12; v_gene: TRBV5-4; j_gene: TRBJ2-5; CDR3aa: ASSPRDRAETQY
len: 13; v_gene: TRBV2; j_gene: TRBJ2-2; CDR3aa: ASSEYTGNTGELF
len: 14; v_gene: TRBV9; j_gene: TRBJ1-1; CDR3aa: ASSVPPTGFDTEAF
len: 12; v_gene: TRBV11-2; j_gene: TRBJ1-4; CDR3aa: ASSLGVRDGKLF
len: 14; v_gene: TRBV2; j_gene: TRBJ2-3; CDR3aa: ASADASGQSTDTQY
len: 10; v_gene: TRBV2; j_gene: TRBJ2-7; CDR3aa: ASRDSVYEQY
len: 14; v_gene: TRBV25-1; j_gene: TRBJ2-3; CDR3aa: ASSEAEQGPTDTQY
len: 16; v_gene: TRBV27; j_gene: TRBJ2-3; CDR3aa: ASSLSTLGGSNTDTQY
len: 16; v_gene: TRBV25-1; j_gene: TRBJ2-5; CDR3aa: ASSENRGLAGGEETQY
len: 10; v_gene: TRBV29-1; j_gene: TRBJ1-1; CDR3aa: SVVQSGTEAF
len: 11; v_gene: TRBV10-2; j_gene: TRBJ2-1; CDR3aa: ASIGASYNEQF
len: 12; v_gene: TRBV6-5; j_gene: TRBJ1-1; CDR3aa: ASSYANTNTEAF
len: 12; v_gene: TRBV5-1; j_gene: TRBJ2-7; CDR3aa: ASSSRDRGYEQY
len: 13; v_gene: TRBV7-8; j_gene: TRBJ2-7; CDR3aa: ASSSGTSGGNEQY
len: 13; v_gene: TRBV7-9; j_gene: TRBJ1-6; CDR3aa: ASSGGRDRISPLH
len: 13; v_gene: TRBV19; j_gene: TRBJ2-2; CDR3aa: ASNVKGASTGELF
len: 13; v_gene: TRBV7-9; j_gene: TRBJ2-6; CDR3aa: ASSSTGDGANVLT
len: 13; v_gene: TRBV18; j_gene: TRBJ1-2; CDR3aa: ASSPAPGPNYGYT
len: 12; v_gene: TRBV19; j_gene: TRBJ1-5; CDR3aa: ASRPPQAHQPQH
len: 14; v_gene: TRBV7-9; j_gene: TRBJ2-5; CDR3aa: ASSFRLAGKTGTQY
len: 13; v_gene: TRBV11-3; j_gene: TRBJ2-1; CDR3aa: ASSEWTSGDNEQF
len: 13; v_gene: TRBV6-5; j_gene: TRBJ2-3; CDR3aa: ASSYTGIGTDTQY
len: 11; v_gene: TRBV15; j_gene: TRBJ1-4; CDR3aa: ATSVDRGEKLF
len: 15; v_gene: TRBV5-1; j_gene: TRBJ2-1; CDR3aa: ASSNGGSGGTYNEQF
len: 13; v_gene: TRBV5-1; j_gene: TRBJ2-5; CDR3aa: ASASGGTGGETQY
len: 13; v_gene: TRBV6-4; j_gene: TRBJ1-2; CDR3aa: ASSAGYRGGYGYT
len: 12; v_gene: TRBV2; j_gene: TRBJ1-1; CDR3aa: ASFLGLGATEAF
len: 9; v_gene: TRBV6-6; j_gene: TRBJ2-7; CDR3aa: ASSHQGYQY
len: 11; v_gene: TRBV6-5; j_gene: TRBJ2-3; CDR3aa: ASSPERTDTQY
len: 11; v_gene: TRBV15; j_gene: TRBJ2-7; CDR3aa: ATSDTSSYEQY
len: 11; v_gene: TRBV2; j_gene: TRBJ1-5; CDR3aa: ASSEQVHQPQH
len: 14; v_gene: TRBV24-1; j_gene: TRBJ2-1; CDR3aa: ATSDFTSGRAFQQF
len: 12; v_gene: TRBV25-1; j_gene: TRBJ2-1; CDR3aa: ASGYGRSYNEQF
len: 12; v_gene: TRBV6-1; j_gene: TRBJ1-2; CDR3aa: ASSEDRSLGGYT
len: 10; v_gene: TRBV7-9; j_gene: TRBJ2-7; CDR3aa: ASSLTVYEQY
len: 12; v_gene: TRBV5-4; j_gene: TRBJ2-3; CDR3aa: ASSLKRSTDTQY
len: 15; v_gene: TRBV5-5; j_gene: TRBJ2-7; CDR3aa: ASSLVASSGRVGEQY
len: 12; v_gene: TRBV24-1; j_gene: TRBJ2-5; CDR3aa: ATGDRSPGETQY
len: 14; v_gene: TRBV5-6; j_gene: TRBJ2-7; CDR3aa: ASSTDPTSGRYEQY
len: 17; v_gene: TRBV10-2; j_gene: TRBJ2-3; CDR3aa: ASSAGSGSLLTSTDTQY
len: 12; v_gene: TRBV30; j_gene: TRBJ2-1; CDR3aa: AWEGAGRVSEQF
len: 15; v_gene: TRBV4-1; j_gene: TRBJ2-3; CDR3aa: ASSQVGSGASTDTQY
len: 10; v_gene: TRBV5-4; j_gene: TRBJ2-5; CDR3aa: ARPGGGETQY
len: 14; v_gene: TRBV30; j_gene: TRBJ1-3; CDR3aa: AWSVLGPISGNTIY
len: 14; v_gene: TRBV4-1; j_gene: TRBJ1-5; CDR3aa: ASSQEDAVWNQPQH
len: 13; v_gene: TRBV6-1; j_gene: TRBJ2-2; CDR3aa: ASSETTGGAGELF
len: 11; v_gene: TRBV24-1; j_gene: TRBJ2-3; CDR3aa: ATSDFGLDTQY